The 21 T cell receptor beta chains given below trace back to one sample, sequenced in a study of PD-L1 blockade in urothelial cancer. Measured with immunoSEQ multiplex PCR; TCRdb has only the in-frame clones, and not every one. The sample carries about 43,000 clones, about four fifths recorded once. Time point meaning: peripheral blood 6 weeks after treatment start. The sequencing used PBMCs, collected around atezolizumab (anti-PD-L1) treatment. The receptors derive from a man aged 55 to 69 with urothelial cancer.

The rearrangement joins TRBV28 to TRBJ1-2; possible D gene TRBD1, 6 bases. Germline lookup yields CDR1 MDHEN and CDR2 SYDVKM. The ends were cut back, 6 bases at V and 2 bases at J, with 16 bases in the middle. This CDR3 is built from 15 residues. This CDR3 is CASSPGATGNYGYTF. CDR3 sequence (DNA): TGTGCCAGCAGCCCCGGCGCCACAGGGAACTATGGCTACACCTTC.

This chain links TRBV5-8 with TRBJ2-7, with D unresolved. Germline CDR1 reads SGHTS; CDR2 reads YDEGEE. V lost 0 bases and J 9 bases, leaving 10 bases between the germline ends. The length of the CDR3 is 12 residues. The CDR3 DNA follows: TGTGCCAGCAGCTTGGGGGCTAAGGCGCAGTACTTC. Translation gives CASSLGAKAQYF.

This clone was seen a single time. Other DNA variants within this sample encode the same CDR3. V usage is TRBV6-5 and J usage is TRBJ1-1, with D unresolved. The CDR3 has 14 residues. V dropped 0 bases and J dropped 1 base, with 6 bases sitting between them. Germline-derived CDR1 and CDR2 are MNHEY and SVGAGI. The CDR3 sequence: CASSYSAGNTEAFF. CDR3 coding DNA: TGTGCCAGCAGTTACTCGGCAGGGAACACTGAAGCTTTCTTT.

The rearrangement uses TRBV2 and TRBJ2-5, with a possible D match to TRBD1 (5 bases). Judging by the DNA end, TRBJ2-7 fits better; the J call may be wrong. Germline CDR1 SNHLY, CDR2 FYNNEI. The CDR3 runs to 12 residues. The CDR3 loop is CASGAGSYEQYF. CDR3 DNA sequence: TGTGCCAGCGGGGCTGGTTCCTACGAGCAGTACTTC.

The chain couples TRBV7-6 to TRBJ2-3; the match to TRBD2 covers 7 bases. With 2 bases clipped from V and 8 bases from J, the junction kept 4 bases outside the gene matches. From germline, CDR1 is SGHVS and CDR2 FNYEAQ. The CDR3 totals 13 residues. The CDR3 bases are TGTGCCAGCAGCTTACCCAGGGAGGGTACGCAGTATTTT. Translation gives CASSLPREGTQYF.

In this sample, this clone turned up once. The rearrangement links TRBV28 to TRBJ2-1, with 9 bases that match TRBD2. This CDR3 spans 15 amino acids. CDR1 and CDR2 (germline): MDHEN, SYDVKM. After removal of 6 bases from V and 0 bases from J, the junction contained 3 bases not matched to a gene. The CDR3 DNA is TGTGCCAGCAGCCGTAGCGGGGGCTCCTACAATGAGCAGTTCTTC. Translating gives CASSRSGGSYNEQFF.

This clone was detected once. The rearrangement uses TRBV27 and TRBJ2-7; D unclear. The germline V gene has CDR1 MNHEY and CDR2 SMNVEV (reference sequence). The length of the CDR3 is 14 residues. V lost 4 bases to trimming and J lost 1 base, with 11 bases between them. Here the CDR3 reads CASSWRLGSYEQYF. The CDR3 nucleotides are TGTGCCAGCAGTTGGCGACTCGGGTCCTACGAGCAGTACTTC.

This clone showed up just once. This rearrangement joins TRBV7-2 to TRBJ1-2; unclear D gene. V was trimmed by 1 base and J by 1 base, leaving 7 bases between them. Germline V gene sequence: CDR1 SGHTA, CDR2 FQGNSA. The CDR3 loop spans 14 amino acids. The DNA for the CDR3 is TGTGCCAGCAGCTTAGAGAGATTTAACTATGGCTACACCTTC. Protein: CASSLERFNYGYTF.

V is TRBV19 and J is TRBJ2-3; a weak D match, TRBD1 (5 bases). Trimming shortened V by 7 bases and J by 1 base, and 9 bases separated the two germline ends. This CDR3 is built from 13 residues. Germline CDR1 and CDR2: LNHDA and SQIVND (reference sequence). CDR3 sequence (DNA): TGTGCCAGTACCGTGACAGGCACAGATACGCAGTATTTT. It specifies CASTVTGTDTQYF.

The V gene is TRBV28, the J gene TRBJ1-5; the D is unclear. This CDR3 is built from 16 residues. Deletions cut 6 bases from V and 1 base from J, with 16 bases between. Germline values: CDR1 MDHEN, CDR2 SYDVKM. DNA of the CDR3: TGTGCCAGCAGCCCCCCCCGTGGGCAGAGCAATCAGCCCCAGCATTTT. Protein sequence: CASSPPRGQSNQPQHF.

The genes are TRBV11-2 and TRBJ2-5; D might be TRBD1 (6 bases). Germline lookup yields CDR1 SGHAT and CDR2 FQNNGV. This CDR3 has 14 residues. Trimming cost V 3 bases and J 0 bases, with 8 bases left between them. This CDR3 reads CASSFGQNQETQYF. Here the CDR3 DNA reads TGTGCCAGCAGCTTCGGACAGAACCAAGAGACCCAGTACTTC.

About this clone: Compared with germline, one end of the junction differs, possibly owing to a read error. The chain joins TRBV28 to TRBJ2-3, with D hard to call. Per germline, CDR1 MDHEN and CDR2 SYDVKM. The CDR3 sequence is 15 residues long. The CDR3 DNA reads as TGTGCCAGCAATTTAATGACATCTAGCACAGATACGCAGTATTTT. As protein: CASNLMTSSTDTQYF.

The chain employs TRBV5-1 and TRBJ1-4; D unresolved. There are 13 residues in the CDR3. Germline-derived CDR1 and CDR2 are SGHRS and YFSETQ. V was cut by 4 bases and J by 4 bases, with 8 bases left in between. The CDR3 DNA follows: TGCGCCAGCAGCCCTCAGTATAATGAAAAACTGTTTTTT. Its translation is CASSPQYNEKLFF.

The chain has TRBV21-1 and TRBJ1-2; the listed D gene, TRBD1, was not tested against the DNA. TRBV21-1 constitutes a pseudogene. The CDR3 has 20 amino acids. Here the CDR3 reads CASSKRPQIPDRADWNGYTF. CDR3 in DNA: TGTGCCAGCAGCAAAAGACCTCAAATCCCGGACAGGGCCGATTGGAATGGCTACACCTTC.

The V gene is TRBV10-3, the J gene TRBJ2-7, with 8 bases lining up with TRBD2. V gave up 7 bases and J gave up 6 bases; unmatched junction bases: 8. The CDR3 contains 13 residues. In germline, CDR1 is ENHRY, CDR2 SYGVKD. CDR3 bases: TGTGCCATCAATACGGGGGGGTTCGGCGAGCAGTACTTC. It yields the protein CAINTGGFGEQYF.

The chain couples TRBV6-4 to TRBJ2-3, with TRBD1 matching over 8 bases. The germline V gene encodes CDR1 MRHNA and CDR2 SNTAGT. The trim removed 4 bases at V and 5 bases at J, leaving 17 bases unmatched. The CDR3 runs 18 residues. The CDR3 reads CASSVRTAGTGLEDTQYF. DNA for the CDR3: TGTGCCAGCAGTGTTCGAACCGCGGGGACAGGTCTGGAAGATACGCAGTATTTT.

The rearrangement joins TRBV28 to TRBJ2-7, with 8 bases lining up with TRBD1. The CDR3 consists of 18 residues. The germline gives CDR1 MDHEN, CDR2 SYDVKM. J lost 1 base, V lost 5 bases, and 16 bases had no gene match. DNA for the CDR3: TGTGCCAGCAGTCCGCGGACAGGGAAAGGGGACGGGTCCTACGAGCAGTACTTC. Amino acids: CASSPRTGKGDGSYEQYF.

The chain employs TRBV9 and TRBJ1-1; D unclear. Germline-derived CDR1 and CDR2 are SGDLS and YYNGEE. V lost 0 bases, J lost 6 bases, and 12 bases lay in between. This CDR3 spans 14 amino acids. This CDR3 reads CASSVVVGGAEAFF. DNA for the CDR3: TGTGCCAGCAGCGTAGTGGTCGGTGGAGCTGAAGCTTTCTTT.

The rearrangement uses TRBV5-6 and TRBJ1-2; a possible D gene is TRBD1 (5 bases). CDR3 length: 14 residues. V was clipped by 0 bases and J by 7 bases, with 13 bases between them. The V gene's germline CDR1 is SGHDT and CDR2 YYEEEE. In DNA form, the CDR3 reads TGTGCCAGCAGCTTGGCGGCCCCGGGGGGTGGCTACACCTTC. It codes for CASSLAAPGGGYTF.

This clone is a singleton in its sample. The J gene is TRBJ1-2, the V gene TRBV5-1; unclear D gene. V was clipped by 4 bases and J by 6 bases, with 19 bases between them. Germline CDR1 is SGHRS and CDR2 is YFSETQ. This CDR3 has 15 amino acids. The CDR3: CASSADMLASDGYTF. The CDR3 nucleotides read TGCGCCAGCAGCGCTGACATGCTCGCATCGGATGGCTACACCTTC.

The rearrangement joins TRBV2 to TRBJ2-5; 11 bases align to TRBD1. The CDR3 totals 17 residues. Germline CDR1 SNHLY, CDR2 FYNNEI. The V and J ends lost 5 bases and 1 base, in that order; junction bases with no gene match: 9. The CDR3 region has the DNA TGTGCCAGCAGTCCTCGGACAGGGGGCCGTAGCCAAGAGACCCAGTACTTC. As protein: CASSPRTGGRSQETQYF.